Following are 16 T cell receptor beta chains from one sample sequenced in a study of human T cells and chemical hapten exposure. Each CDR3 protein gets one entry after TCRdb re-called the RACE reads with MiXCR. The sample lists roughly 39,000 distinct CDR3 sequences, roughly 13% seen once, with about 2.5% in the top ten. As to time point: patch test 3, about 24 weeks after DPC sensitization. Noted treatment: therapeutic diphenylcyclopropenone sensitization with weekly scalp DPC. Total RNA extraction was carried out from unfractionated whole blood. The sequencing used whole blood, collected in connection with sensitization to the hapten diphenylcyclopropenone (DPC). The receptors here all came from a woman between 40 and 50 years old with alopecia areata. Some clones in this sample may be carry-over from other donors' samples.

This CDR3 is CASSQPGQLYPQHF. The CDR3 DNA sequence: TGTGCCAGCAGTCAACCGGGACAGCTCTACCCCCAGCATTTT. This sequence joins TRBV27 and TRBJ1-5; 7 bases map to TRBD1. This CDR3 has 14 residues. The germline gives CDR1 MNHEY, CDR2 SMNVEV (reference sequence). V lost 5 bases, J lost 10 bases, and 11 bases stayed unmatched.

This clonotype was recorded a few times. The J gene is TRBJ2-5, the V gene TRBV29-1; D is perhaps TRBD2 (6 bases). The CDR3 runs to 13 residues. V lost 7 bases, J lost 1 base, and 13 bases lay in between. The germline V gene has CDR1 SQVTM and CDR2 ANQGSEA. CDR3 amino acids: CSAGTGSQETQYF. The CDR3 coding sequence is TGCAGCGCTGGGACTGGAAGCCAAGAGACCCAGTACTTC.

This clonotype showed up just a few times. J is TRBJ1-1 and V is TRBV7-3; unclear D gene. Trimming removed 5 bases from V and 0 bases from J, with 7 bases in between. The CDR3 sequence is 13 residues long. Looked up from germline, CDR1 is SGHTA and CDR2 is FQGTGA. The CDR3 reads CASSRDMNTEAFF. As DNA, the CDR3 is TGTGCCAGCAGCCGCGACATGAACACTGAAGCTTTCTTT.

This clonotype was found a few times. This sequence joins TRBV7-3 and TRBJ2-1, with TRBD2 matching 8 bases. CDR1 is SGHTA, CDR2 FQGTGA, per germline. This CDR3 spans 14 amino acids. Unmatched junction bases numbered 4, after V lost 6 bases and J lost 3 bases. The CDR3 DNA follows: TGTGCCAGCAGGGGAGCGGGAGACTACAATGAGCAGTTCTTC. Translating it yields CASRGAGDYNEQFF.

This clonotype was detected many times. The V gene is TRBV3-1, the J gene TRBJ1-6; no firm D call. From germline, CDR1 is LGHDT and CDR2 YNNKEL (reference sequence). This CDR3 has 13 residues. V shed 4 bases and J shed 7 bases, with 8 bases lying between them. The CDR3 loop is CASSPTGNSPLHF. CDR3 sequence (DNA): TGTGCCAGCAGCCCGACGGGCAATTCACCCCTCCACTTT.

This clonotype was detected once. J is TRBJ2-7 and V is TRBV20-1; TRBD1 aligns across 7 bases. V shed 7 bases, J shed 2 bases, and the junction held 8 bases outside the gene matches. CDR1 and CDR2 (germline): DFQATT, SNEGSKA (reference sequence). This CDR3 has 13 residues. The CDR3 reads CSGRQGLTYEQYF. In DNA form, the CDR3 reads TGCAGTGGTCGACAGGGCCTGACCTACGAGCAGTACTTC.

The V call is TRBV10-3, the J call TRBJ2-6; 8 nucleotides match TRBD2. Germline CDR1 reads ENHRY; CDR2 reads SYGVKD. The CDR3 covers 18 residues. V lost 7 bases to trimming and J lost 1 base; unmatched junction nucleotides: 12. The CDR3 coding sequence is TGTGCCATCACCGATGGACTAGCCATGTTTTCTGGGGCCAACGTCCTGACTTTC. This encodes CAITDGLAMFSGANVLTF.

This clonotype was observed at least ten times. The gene calls are TRBV10-1 and TRBJ2-2; 12 bases are a match to TRBD1. Germline CDR1 and CDR2: WNHNN and SYGVQD (reference sequence). V shed 0 bases and J 7 bases; nucleotides not matched to a gene: 6. The CDR3 extends over 17 amino acids. CDR3 coding DNA: TGCGCCAGCAGTGAGTCTTGGGACAGGGGGCTCGTCGGGGAGCTGTTTTTT. This translates into CASSESWDRGLVGELFF.

This clonotype was counted many times. The chain couples TRBV4-1 to TRBJ2-7; D is perhaps TRBD2 (5 bases). There are 14 residues in the CDR3. V dropped 1 base and J dropped 2 bases, with 9 bases sitting between them. Germline V gives CDR1 MGHRA, CDR2 YSYEKL. CDR3: CASSQGERTYEQYF. The CDR3 DNA is TGCGCCAGCAGCCAAGGGGAGCGGACCTACGAGCAGTACTTC.

This clonotype has a count of ten or more. The chain uses TRBV28 and TRBJ1-5; D ambiguous. CDR3 length: 12 residues. V was clipped by 7 bases and J by 7 bases, with 11 bases between them. The V gene's germline CDR1 is MDHEN and CDR2 SYDVKM. The CDR3 region has the DNA TGTGCCAGCACCTTACGTCGCCAGCCCCAGCATTTT. It translates to CASTLRRQPQHF.

The chain is built from TRBV28 and TRBJ1-2; unclear D gene. Per the germline V gene, CDR1 is MDHEN and CDR2 is SYDVKM. This CDR3 has 15 amino acids. Trimming removed 5 bases at V and 3 bases at J, with 16 bases between. The CDR3 protein is CASSPRERLYYGYTF. The CDR3 DNA reads as TGTGCCAGCAGTCCGAGGGAACGGCTATACTATGGCTACACCTTC.

J is TRBJ1-5 and V is TRBV24-1; D is uncertain. Germline V CDR1 and CDR2: KGHDR, SFDVKD. The V and J ends lost 4 bases and 11 bases respectively, with 11 bases between them. There are 12 residues in the CDR3. DNA for the CDR3: TGTGCCACCAGTGACCAAGGACTGTCCCAGCATTTT. Its translation is CATSDQGLSQHF.

This clonotype has at least ten counts. The V and J genes are TRBV6-1 and TRBJ1-1; D gene uncertain. CDR1 is MNHNS, CDR2 SASEGT, per germline. V lost 7 bases and J 3 bases, leaving 3 bases between the germline ends. CDR3 length: 10 residues. This chain's CDR3 is CASNDTEAFF. DNA of the CDR3: TGTGCCAGCAACGACACTGAAGCTTTCTTT.

This clonotype appeared many times. J is TRBJ2-1 and V is TRBV3-1, with D hard to call. Germline-derived CDR1 and CDR2 are LGHDT and YNNKEL (reference sequence). The CDR3 has 12 amino acids. The V gene lost 2 bases and the J gene lost 8 bases, with 7 bases spanning the gap. The CDR3 region is CASSQLVHEQFF. As DNA, the CDR3 is TGTGCCAGCAGCCAACTAGTCCATGAGCAGTTCTTC.

The chain recombines TRBV9 with TRBJ2-7; D might be TRBD2 (6 bases). V was cut by 0 bases and J by 0 bases, with 10 bases left in between. The CDR3 loop spans 15 amino acids. CDR1 is SGDLS, CDR2 YYNGEE, per germline. The CDR3 region has the DNA TGTGCCAGCAGCGTAGAGCCTAGCGCCTCCTACGAGCAGTACTTC. This gives the protein CASSVEPSASYEQYF.

In its sample, this clonotype was seen many times. The chain employs TRBV7-2 and TRBJ2-1; D unclear. Germline-derived CDR1 and CDR2 are SGHTA and FQGNSA. The CDR3 sequence is 12 residues long. V lost 5 bases, J lost 14 bases, and 16 bases lay in between. CDR3 coding DNA: TGTGCCAGCAGCCCCAGTGCGAATTGGAAGTTCTTC. It specifies CASSPSANWKFF.